The rows below give T cell receptor beta chains drawn from one sample of a study of shared clonotypes between healthy human individuals. TCRdb's copy holds only in-frame clones and misses some; the assay was immunoSEQ multiplex PCR. This table holds 550,000 to 800,000 clones, around 72% found once. Sequencing was performed on memory CD4+ T cells sorted from blood. These receptors all stem from a woman aged 25 to 45 in good health. CDR3s include the opening cysteine and the closing phenylalanine or tryptophan. The D gene is left open where the match is weak. Size tells how often a clone was seen (once, few, many) or the class of an expanded clone, and some rows leave it out.

>TRBV7-7|14|TRBD1|.|TRBJ1-1
CASSPQTGSTEAFF
TGTGCCAGCAGCCCACAGACAGGGTCCACTGAAGCTTTCTTT
>TRBV18|14|.|.|TRBJ1-5
CASSPGQGNQPQHF
TGTGCCAGCTCACCGGGGCAGGGCAATCAGCCCCAGCATTTT
>TRBV7-8|14|.|.|TRBJ1-1
CASSLRFGGGEAFF
.
>TRBV5-1|17|TRBD2|few|TRBJ2-4
CASSLGLAGGLKNIQYF
TGCGCCAGCAGCTTGGGATTAGCGGGAGGGCTCAAAAACATTCAGTACTTC
>TRBV7-9|18|TRBD2|.|TRBJ2-3
CASSPTWTSGRVPDTQYF
TGTGCCAGCAGCCCCACCTGGACTAGCGGGAGAGTTCCAGATACGCAGTATTTT
>TRBV5-1|15|.|.|TRBJ2-2
CASSFRALNPGELFF
TGCGCCAGCAGCTTTCGGGCCCTGAACCCCGGGGAGCTGTTTTTT
>TRBV4-1|17|TRBD2|.|TRBJ2-5
CASSQDLGLAGTETQYF
TGCGCCAGCAGCCAAGATCTTGGACTAGCGGGAACTGAGACCCAGTACTTC
>TRBV19|13|TRBD2|.|TRBJ2-5
CASSLAGGKTQYF
TGTGCCAGTAGCCTAGCGGGAGGAAAGACCCAGTACTTC
>TRBV5-1|14|.|.|TRBJ2-3
CASRNTQATDTQYF
TGCGCCAGCAGAAATACACAAGCCACAGATACGCAGTATTTT
>TRBV28|16|TRBD2|.|TRBJ2-3
CASRRWTSGITDTQYF
TGTGCCAGCAGACGTTGGACTAGCGGTATCACAGATACGCAGTATTTT
>TRBV5-1|16|TRBD2|.|TRBJ2-7
CASSLNLLAGTYEQYF
TGCGCCAGCAGCTTGAACCTTCTAGCGGGAACCTACGAGCAGTACTTC
>TRBV5-1|13|.|.|TRBJ1-1
CASSATKNTEAFF
TGCGCCAGCAGCGCAACCAAAAACACTGAAGCTTTCTTT
>TRBV7-8|21|TRBD1|.|TRBJ2-1
CASRPTRGQGPQLATYNEQFF
TGTGCCAGCAGACCAACTCGGGGACAGGGCCCTCAACTAGCGACCTACAATGAGCAGTTCTTC
>TRBV7-3|13|TRBD1|.|TRBJ2-3
CASSFTGDPTQYF
TGTGCCAGCAGTTTTACAGGGGATCCGACGCAGTATTTT
>TRBV28|13|.|few|TRBJ2-7
CAIRGAVFYEQYF
TGTGCCATTCGGGGGGCGGTCTTCTACGAGCAGTACTTC
>TRBV7-9|12|.|once|TRBJ1-2
CASFRGSYGYTF
TGTGCCAGCTTCCGGGGCTCCTATGGCTACACCTTC
>TRBV5-4|13|.|.|TRBJ2-1
CASSHRVENEQFF
TGTGCCAGCAGCCACAGGGTTGAGAATGAGCAGTTCTTC
>TRBV20-1|11|.|once|TRBJ2-7
CSAPNSYEQYF
TGCAGTGCTCCAAATTCCTACGAGCAGTACTTC
>TRBV18|14|.|.|TRBJ2-5
CASSRGPGQETQYF
TGTGCCAGCTCACGCGGTCCGGGCCAAGAGACCCAGTACTTC
>TRBV7-2|15|TRBD2|.|TRBJ2-7
CASSGGTSGNYEQYF
TGTGCCAGCAGCGGCGGGACTAGCGGGAACTACGAGCAGTACTTC
>TRBV29-1|12|.|.|TRBJ2-7
CSVGTRRYEQYF
TGCAGCGTCGGAACTAGACGCTACGAGCAGTACTTC
>TRBV15|15|.|.|TRBJ2-7
CATSLTSGAETEQYF
TGTGCCACCAGCTTGACTTCCGGGGCCGAGACCGAGCAGTACTTC
>TRBV6-6|15|.|.|TRBJ2-1
CASSPFKSSYNEQFF
TGTGCCAGCAGTCCTTTTAAGAGCTCCTACAATGAGCAGTTCTTC
>TRBV9|14|.|.|TRBJ2-1
CASSLTVSYNEQFF
TGTGCCAGCAGCCTTACAGTTTCCTACAATGAGCAGTTCTTC
>TRBV5-6|14|.|.|TRBJ1-1
CASNNNIQGSEAFF
TGTGCCAGCAACAACAATATACAGGGCTCGGAAGCTTTCTTT
>TRBV5-1|16|TRBD1|.|TRBJ2-5
CASSLAVTGAAETQYF
TGCGCCAGCAGCTTGGCCGTGACAGGGGCGGCGGAGACCCAGTACTTC
>TRBV9|14|.|.|TRBJ2-7
CASSVSYYDYEQYF
TGTGCCAGCAGCGTATCCTACTATGACTACGAGCAGTACTTC
>TRBV5-8|13|TRBD1|.|TRBJ2-7
CASSSDRGREQYF
TGTGCCAGCAGCTCAGACAGGGGTCGCGAGCAGTACTTC
>TRBV5-6|17|TRBD2|.|TRBJ2-4
CASSLVSGRALGNIQYF
TGTGCCAGCAGCTTAGTAAGCGGGAGGGCCCTAGGAAACATTCAGTACTTC
>TRBV2|15|TRBD2|.|TRBJ2-7
CASKLTSGSSYEQYF
TGTGCCAGCAAATTGACTAGCGGGAGTTCCTACGAGCAGTACTTC
>TRBV25-1|14|.|.|TRBJ2-1
CASSEGTLRDEQFF
TGTGCCAGCAGTGAAGGGACTTTACGGGATGAGCAGTTCTTC
>TRBV6-4|13|.|.|TRBJ2-7
CASSAGLSAVQYF
TGTGCCAGCAGTGCTGGACTGTCCGCTGTGCAGTACTTC
>TRBV28|12|.|.|TRBJ1-3
CASSQNSNTIYF
TGTGCCAGCAGTCAAAACTCGAACACCATATATTTT
>TRBV6-4|15|TRBD1|.|TRBJ1-2
CASRQDRGIDYGYTF
TGTGCATCACGACAGGACAGGGGGATCGACTATGGCTACACCTTC
>TRBV23-1|17|.|once|TRBJ2-7
CASSLPRDTAHHYEQYF
TGCGCCAGCAGTCTGCCCCGGGACACGGCCCACCATTACGAGCAGTACTTC
>TRBV6-6|16|TRBD2|.|TRBJ2-2
CASSRLAGGYTGELFF
TGTGCCAGCAGCCGACTAGCGGGAGGGTACACCGGGGAGCTGTTTTTT
>TRBV7-9|13|.|.|TRBJ1-1
CASSQRGSTEAFF
TGTGCCAGCAGCCAAAGGGGTAGCACTGAAGCTTTCTTT
>TRBV2|13|TRBD1|many|TRBJ1-2
CASSYDRGQGYTF
TGTGCCAGCAGTTACGACAGGGGGCAAGGCTACACCTTC
>TRBV10-3|14|TRBD1|once|TRBJ1-1
CAIRAGTESQEAFF
TGTGCCATCAGGGCTGGGACAGAAAGTCAGGAAGCTTTCTTT
>TRBV19|14|.|.|TRBJ2-1
CASSMSPAYNEQFF
TGTGCCAGTAGTATGTCGCCGGCCTACAATGAGCAGTTCTTC
>TRBV2|15|TRBD2|.|TRBJ2-2
CASSETSGSAGELFF
TGTGCCAGCAGTGAAACTAGCGGGAGTGCCGGGGAGCTGTTTTTT
>TRBV5-6|17|TRBD1|.|TRBJ2-3
CASSLFGTATSTDTQYF
TGTGCCAGCAGCTTGTTTGGGACAGCGACTAGCACAGATACGCAGTATTTT
>TRBV19|16|TRBD1|.|TRBJ1-5
CASSLRTGRSNQPQHF
TGTGCCAGTAGTCTTAGGACAGGGAGAAGCAATCAGCCCCAGCATTTT
>TRBV5-1|14|TRBD1|.|TRBJ2-5
CASSFGDRKETQYF
TGCGCCAGCAGCTTTGGGGACAGAAAAGAGACCCAGTACTTC
>TRBV5-1|11|.|.|TRBJ2-3
CASSSTDTQYF
TGCGCCAGCAGCTCTACAGATACGCAGTATTTT
>TRBV30|14|TRBD1|.|TRBJ1-5
CAWSGTGAHQPQHF
TGTGCCTGGTCCGGGACAGGGGCCCATCAGCCCCAGCATTTT
>TRBV5-1|14|.|few|TRBJ2-5
CASSLEGIQETQYF
TGCGCCAGCAGCTTAGAGGGGATCCAAGAGACCCAGTACTTC
>TRBV19|12|.|.|TRBJ1-2
CASSITGYGYTF
TGTGCCAGTAGTATCACCGGCTATGGCTACACCTTC
>TRBV5-1|15|TRBD1|.|TRBJ1-5
CASSAGTGLAQPQHF
TGCGCCAGCAGCGCCGGGACAGGGCTTGCTCAGCCCCAGCATTTT
>TRBV29-1|15|.|.|TRBJ2-7
CSVEGDRRSSYEQYF
TGCAGCGTTGAGGGCGACCGGCGGAGCTCCTACGAGCAGTACTTC
>TRBV7-6|14|.|.|TRBJ2-7
CASSLGGRNYEQYF
TGTGCCAGCAGCCTGGGCGGACGGAACTACGAGCAGTACTTC
>TRBV28|14|TRBD2|.|TRBJ2-7
CASSLGGSPYEQYF
TGTGCCAGCAGTTTAGGCGGGAGTCCCTACGAGCAGTACTTC
>TRBV5-1|13|.|once|TRBJ2-7
CASSTRSSYEQYF
TGCGCCAGCAGCACCCGAAGTTCCTACGAGCAGTACTTC
>TRBV2|15|TRBD2|.|TRBJ2-1
CASRAGTSGTNEQFF
TGTGCCAGCAGAGCCGGGACTAGCGGGACCAATGAGCAGTTCTTC
>TRBV5-1|15|.|.|TRBJ1-4
CASSLRRGPGEKLFF
TGCGCCAGCAGCTTGCGACGGGGACCAGGCGAAAAACTGTTTTTT
>TRBV19|13|TRBD1|medium-sized|TRBJ2-3
CASRGTGLDTQYF
TGTGCCAGTAGGGGGACAGGACTGGATACGCAGTATTTT
>TRBV18|15|.|.|TRBJ2-3
CASSPELSSTDTQYF
TGTGCCAGCTCACCCGAGTTATCGAGCACAGATACGCAGTATTTT